This TCR beta chain was captured by sequencing in a study of OX40 agonist ivuxolimab in advanced cancers. Looking at the study overall: At doses from 0.01 to 10 mg/kg, patients were given intravenous ivuxolimab every 2 weeks. The dose-escalation cohort was about 86% male, with a mean age of 60 years, ranging roughly 23 to 79. Two patients with cutaneous melanoma and one with hepatocellular carcinoma, three in total, showed partial responses.

Points from the study as a whole: With doses of 0.1 to 3.0 mg/kg, CD4+ and CD8+ blood T cells had undergone clonal expansion by week 6.

A note on this clone: Antigen: not known.

Data came from immunoSEQ multiplex PCR; TCRdb stores just in-frame clones and leaves some out. The repertoire holds fewer than 70,000 clones, with approximately 89% as singletons. The TCR comes from an adult with an advanced solid tumor such as melanoma, head and neck, liver or kidney cancer. The starting material was CD4+ or CD8+ T cells sorted from blood, obtained in a trial of the OX40 agonist ivuxolimab.

CDR3 in amino acids: CASSPSGAEYGYTF. In DNA form, the CDR3 reads TGTGCCAGCAGCCCGTCGGGGGCAGAGTATGGCTACACCTTC. This chain links TRBV7-8 with TRBJ1-2; D may be TRBD1 (6 bases). Trimming shortened V by 5 bases and J by 5 bases, and 15 bases separated the two germline ends. Germline CDR1 reads SGHVS; CDR2 reads FQNEAQ. The CDR3 is made up of 14 amino acids.